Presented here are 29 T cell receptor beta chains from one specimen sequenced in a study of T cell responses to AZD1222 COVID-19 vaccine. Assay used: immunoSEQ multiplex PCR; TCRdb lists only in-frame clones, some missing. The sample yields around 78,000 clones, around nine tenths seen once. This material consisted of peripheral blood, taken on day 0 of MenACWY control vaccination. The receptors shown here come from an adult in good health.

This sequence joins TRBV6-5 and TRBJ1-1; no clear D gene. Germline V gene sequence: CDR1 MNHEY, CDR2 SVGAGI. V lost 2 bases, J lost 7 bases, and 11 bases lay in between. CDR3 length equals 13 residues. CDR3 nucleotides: TGTGCCAGCAGTTACCATGAGGCCATTGAAGCTTTCTTT. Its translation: CASSYHEAIEAFF.

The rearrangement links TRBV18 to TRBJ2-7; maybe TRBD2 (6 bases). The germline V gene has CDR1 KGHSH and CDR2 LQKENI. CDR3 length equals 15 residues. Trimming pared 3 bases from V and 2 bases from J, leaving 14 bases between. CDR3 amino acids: CASSPGAGSTYEQYF. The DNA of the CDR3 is TGTGCCAGCTCACCTGGAGCGGGCTCCACCTACGAGCAGTACTTC. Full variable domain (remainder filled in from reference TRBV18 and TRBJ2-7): NAGVMQNPRHLVRRRGQEARLRCSPMKGHSHVYWYRQLPEEGLKFMVYLQKENIIDESGMPKERFSAEFPKEGPSILRIQQVVRGDSAAYFCASSPGAGSTYEQYFGPGTRLTVT.

The CDR3 bases are TGTGCCAGTAGGGACGGAACGAACACTGAAGCTTTCTTT. As protein: CASRDGTNTEAFF. The chain uses TRBV19 and TRBJ1-1, with unresolved D. Trimming left V 6 bases short and J 1 base short, with 9 bases between. Germline CDR1 reads LNHDA; CDR2 reads SQIVND (reference sequence). CDR3 length: 13 amino acids.

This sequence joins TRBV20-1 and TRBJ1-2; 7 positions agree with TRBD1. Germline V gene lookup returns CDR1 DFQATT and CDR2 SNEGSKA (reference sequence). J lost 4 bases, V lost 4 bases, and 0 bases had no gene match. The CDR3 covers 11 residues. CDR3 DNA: TGCAGTGCTACAGGGGGCTATGGCTACACCTTC. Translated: CSATGGYGYTF.

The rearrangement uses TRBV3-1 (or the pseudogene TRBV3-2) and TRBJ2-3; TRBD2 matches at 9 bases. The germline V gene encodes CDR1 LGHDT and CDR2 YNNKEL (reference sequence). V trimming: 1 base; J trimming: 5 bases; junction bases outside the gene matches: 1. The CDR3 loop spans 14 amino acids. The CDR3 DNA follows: TGTGCCAGCAGCCAAGCGCGGGAGGGAGATACGCAGTATTTT. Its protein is CASSQAREGDTQYF.

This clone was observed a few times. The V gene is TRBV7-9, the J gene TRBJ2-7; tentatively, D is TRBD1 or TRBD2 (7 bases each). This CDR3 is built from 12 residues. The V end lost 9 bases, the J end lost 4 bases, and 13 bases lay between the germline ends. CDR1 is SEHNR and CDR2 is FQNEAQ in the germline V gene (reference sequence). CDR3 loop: CASQGGRYEQYF. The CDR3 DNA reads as TGTGCCAGTCAGGGGGGGAGGTACGAGCAGTACTTC.

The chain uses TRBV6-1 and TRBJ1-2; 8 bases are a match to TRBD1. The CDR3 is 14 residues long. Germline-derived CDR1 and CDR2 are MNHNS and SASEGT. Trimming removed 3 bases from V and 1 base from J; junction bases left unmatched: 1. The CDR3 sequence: CASSETGDNYGYTF. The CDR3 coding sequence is TGTGCCAGCAGTGAGACAGGGGATAACTATGGCTACACCTTC.

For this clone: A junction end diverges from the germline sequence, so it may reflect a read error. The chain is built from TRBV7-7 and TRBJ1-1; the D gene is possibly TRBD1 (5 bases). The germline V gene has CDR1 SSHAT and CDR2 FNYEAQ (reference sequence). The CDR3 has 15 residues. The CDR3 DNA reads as TGTGCTAGCAGCTTATATCGGCAGGGCGGCACTGAAGCTTTCTTT. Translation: CASSLYRQGGTEAFF.

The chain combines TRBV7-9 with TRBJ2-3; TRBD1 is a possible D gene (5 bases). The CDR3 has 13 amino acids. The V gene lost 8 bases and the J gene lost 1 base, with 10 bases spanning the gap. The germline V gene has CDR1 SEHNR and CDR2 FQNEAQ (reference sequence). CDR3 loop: CASPLQGTDTQYF. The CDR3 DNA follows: TGTGCCAGCCCCCTACAGGGCACAGATACGCAGTATTTT.

The CDR3 DNA reads TGCGCCACCACCCGTGCGGGACAGTCAAACTACAGAGCTTTCTTT. Translating gives CATTRAGQSNYRAFF. V is TRBV23-1 and J is TRBJ1-1, with 7 bases that match TRBD1. TRBV23-1 is marked as an open reading frame, function uncertain. V lost 10 bases, J lost 10 bases, and 21 bases stayed unmatched. This CDR3 is built from 15 residues.

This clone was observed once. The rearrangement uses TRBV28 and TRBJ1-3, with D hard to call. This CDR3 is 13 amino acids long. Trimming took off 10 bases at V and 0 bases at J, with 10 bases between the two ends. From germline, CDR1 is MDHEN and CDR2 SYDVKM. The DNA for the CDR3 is TGTGCCACTCAAATCGGCTCTGGAAACACCATATATTTT. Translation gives CATQIGSGNTIYF. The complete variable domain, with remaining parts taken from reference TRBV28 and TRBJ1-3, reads DVKVTQSSRYLVKRTGEKVFLECVQDMDHENMFWYRQDPGLGLRLIYFSYDVKMKEKGDIPEGYSVSREKKERFSLILESASTNQTSMYLCATQIGSGNTIYFGEGSWLTVV.

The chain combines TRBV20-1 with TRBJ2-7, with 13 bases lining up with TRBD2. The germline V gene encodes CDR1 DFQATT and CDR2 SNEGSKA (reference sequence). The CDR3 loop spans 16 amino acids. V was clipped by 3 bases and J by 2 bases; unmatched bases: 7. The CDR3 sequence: CSASPGLAGTTYEQYF. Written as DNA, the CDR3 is TGCAGTGCTAGTCCGGGACTAGCGGGAACGACCTACGAGCAGTACTTC.

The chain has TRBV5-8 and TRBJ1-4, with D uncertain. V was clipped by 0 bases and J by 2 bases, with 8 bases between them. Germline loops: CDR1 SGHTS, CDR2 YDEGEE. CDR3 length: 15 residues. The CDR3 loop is CASSLGSATNEKLFF. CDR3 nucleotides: TGTGCCAGCAGCTTGGGGTCTGCTACTAATGAAAAACTGTTTTTT.

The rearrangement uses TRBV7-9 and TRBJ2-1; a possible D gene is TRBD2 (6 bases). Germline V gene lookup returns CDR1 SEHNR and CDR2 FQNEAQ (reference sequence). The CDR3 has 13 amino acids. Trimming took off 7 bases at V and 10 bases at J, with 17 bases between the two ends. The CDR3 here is CASNPGTPTEQFF. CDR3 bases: TGTGCCAGCAACCCCGGGACTCCAACCGAGCAGTTCTTC.

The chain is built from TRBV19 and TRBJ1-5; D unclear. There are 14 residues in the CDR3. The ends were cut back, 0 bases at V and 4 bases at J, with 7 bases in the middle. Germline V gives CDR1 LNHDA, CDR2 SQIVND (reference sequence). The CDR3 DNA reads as TGTGCCAGTAGTATAGAGACAATAAATCAGCCCCAGCATTTT. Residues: CASSIETINQPQHF.

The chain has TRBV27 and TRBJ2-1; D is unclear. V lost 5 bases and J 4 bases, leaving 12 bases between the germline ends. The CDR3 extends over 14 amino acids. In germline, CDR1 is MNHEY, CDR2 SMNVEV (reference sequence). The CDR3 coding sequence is TGTGCCAGCAGTCCCAGTCCGACTTACAATGAGCAGTTCTTC. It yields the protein CASSPSPTYNEQFF.

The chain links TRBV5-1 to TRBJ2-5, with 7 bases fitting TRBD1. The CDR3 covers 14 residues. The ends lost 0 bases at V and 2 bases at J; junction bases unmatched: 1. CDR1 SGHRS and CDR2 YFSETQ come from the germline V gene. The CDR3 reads CASSLGQGQETQYF. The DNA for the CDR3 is TGCGCCAGCAGCTTGGGACAGGGTCAAGAGACCCAGTACTTC.

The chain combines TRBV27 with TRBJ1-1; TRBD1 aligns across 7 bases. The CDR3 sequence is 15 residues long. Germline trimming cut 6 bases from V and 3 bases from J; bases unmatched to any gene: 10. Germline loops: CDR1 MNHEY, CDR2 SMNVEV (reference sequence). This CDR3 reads CASSPADRRHTEAFF. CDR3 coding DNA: TGTGCCAGCAGCCCGGCGGACAGGCGACACACTGAAGCTTTCTTT.

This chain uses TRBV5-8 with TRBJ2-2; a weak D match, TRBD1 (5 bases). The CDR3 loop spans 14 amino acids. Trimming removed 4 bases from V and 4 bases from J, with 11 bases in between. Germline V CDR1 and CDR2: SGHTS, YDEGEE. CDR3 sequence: CASSRHQGTGELFF. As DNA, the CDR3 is TGTGCCAGCAGCAGGCATCAGGGCACCGGGGAGCTGTTTTTT.

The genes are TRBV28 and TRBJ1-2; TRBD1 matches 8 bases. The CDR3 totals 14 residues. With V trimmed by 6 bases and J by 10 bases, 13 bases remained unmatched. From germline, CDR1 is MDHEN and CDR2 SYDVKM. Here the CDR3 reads CASRPTGERDVYTF. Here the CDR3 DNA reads TGTGCCAGCAGACCGACAGGGGAGAGGGATGTCTACACCTTC.

CDR3 nucleotide sequence: TGTGCCAGCAGCTTAGCCTTTCGGTTGGACAGGTCACAAGAGACCCAGTACTTC. Its translation is CASSLAFRLDRSQETQYF. The chain recombines TRBV5-8 with TRBJ2-5, with 7 positions matching TRBD1. Germline CDR1 reads SGHTS; CDR2 reads YDEGEE. This CDR3 has 18 residues. V shed 2 bases and J 2 bases; nucleotides not matched to a gene: 15.

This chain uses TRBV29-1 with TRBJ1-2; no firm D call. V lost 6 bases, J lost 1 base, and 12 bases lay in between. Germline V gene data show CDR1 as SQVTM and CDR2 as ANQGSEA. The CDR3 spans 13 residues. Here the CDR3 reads CSVRSGDNYGYTF. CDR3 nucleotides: TGCAGCGTCCGTTCGGGAGATAACTATGGCTACACCTTC.

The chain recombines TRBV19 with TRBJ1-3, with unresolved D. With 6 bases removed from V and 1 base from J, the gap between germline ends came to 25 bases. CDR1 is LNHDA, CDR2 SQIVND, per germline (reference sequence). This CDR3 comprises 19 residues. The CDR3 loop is CASSLPVSAGFGSGNTIYF. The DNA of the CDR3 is TGTGCCAGTAGCTTACCGGTCAGCGCGGGGTTTGGTTCTGGAAACACCATATATTTT.

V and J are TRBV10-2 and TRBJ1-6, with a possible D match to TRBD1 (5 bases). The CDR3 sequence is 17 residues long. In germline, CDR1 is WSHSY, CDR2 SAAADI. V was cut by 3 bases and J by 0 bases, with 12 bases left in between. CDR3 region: CASSEYWGSSYNSPLHF. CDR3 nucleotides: TGCGCCAGCAGTGAATATTGGGGGAGCTCCTATAATTCACCCCTCCACTTT.

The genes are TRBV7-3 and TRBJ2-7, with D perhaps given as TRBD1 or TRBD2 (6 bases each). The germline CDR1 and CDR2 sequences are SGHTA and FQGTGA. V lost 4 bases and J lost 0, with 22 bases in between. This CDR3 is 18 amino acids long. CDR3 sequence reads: CASSSRAGRGLLSYEQYF. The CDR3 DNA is TGTGCCAGCAGCTCGCGTGCGGGCAGGGGACTTCTCTCCTACGAGCAGTACTTC.

CDR3 DNA sequence: TGCGCCAGCAGCCAACTGACAGGTATCCCCGAGCAGTACTTC. This sequence encodes CASSQLTGIPEQYF. The chain couples TRBV4-3 to TRBJ2-7, with D perhaps matching TRBD1 (6 bases). Germline CDR1 LGHNA, CDR2 YSLEER. The germline V and J ends were trimmed by 2 bases and 6 bases, with 14 bases remaining between them. This CDR3 region has 14 residues.

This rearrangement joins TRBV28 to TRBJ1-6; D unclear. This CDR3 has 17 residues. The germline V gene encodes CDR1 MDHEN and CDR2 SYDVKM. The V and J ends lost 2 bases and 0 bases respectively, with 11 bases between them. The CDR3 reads CASSLQSWVSYNSPLHF. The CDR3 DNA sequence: TGTGCCAGCAGTTTACAGTCTTGGGTCTCCTATAATTCACCCCTCCACTTT. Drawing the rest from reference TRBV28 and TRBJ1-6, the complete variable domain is DVKVTQSSRYLVKRTGEKVFLECVQDMDHENMFWYRQDPGLGLRLIYFSYDVKMKEKGDIPEGYSVSREKKERFSLILESASTNQTSMYLCASSLQSWVSYNSPLHFGNGTRLTVT.

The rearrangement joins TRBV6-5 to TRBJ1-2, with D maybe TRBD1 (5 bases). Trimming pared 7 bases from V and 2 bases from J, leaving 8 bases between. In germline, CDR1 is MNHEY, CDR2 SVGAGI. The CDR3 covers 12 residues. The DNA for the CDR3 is TGTGCCAGCACCGAGGGGAACTATGGCTACACCTTC. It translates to CASTEGNYGYTF.

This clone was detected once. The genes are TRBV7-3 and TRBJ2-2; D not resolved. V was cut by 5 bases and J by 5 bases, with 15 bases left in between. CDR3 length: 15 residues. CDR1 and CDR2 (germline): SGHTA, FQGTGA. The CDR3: CASSPRATLTGELFF. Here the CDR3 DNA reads TGTGCCAGCAGCCCTAGGGCCACCTTAACCGGGGAGCTGTTTTTT.